The clone carrying this T cell receptor (beta chain) was counted many times. The antigen remains unidentified. It was the roughly 130-subject validation cohort, separate from the approximately 620-subject first cohort, to which the donors belonged. Germline assignment: CDR1 SQVTM and CDR2 ANQGSEA. Trimming removed 6 bases from V and 4 bases from J; junction bases left unmatched: 6. The CDR3 has 14 amino acids. This sample was included in a study of cytomegalovirus exposure and HLA in healthy donors. Study-level results: Associated with cytomegalovirus, according to the listing, were 150 to 200 TCR beta chains. The finding came from a later analysis; first-cohort TCR clusters tended to co-occur in the roughly 120 validation repertoires. In vitro confirmation showed a few CMV-associated chains to be CMV antigen specific.

TCRdb's copy holds only in-frame clones and misses some; the assay was immunoSEQ multiplex PCR. The sample shows 300,000 to 400,000 clones, roughly 87% of them seen only once. The clonotype originates from a man aged 30 to 39 in good health and CMV-seronegative. The chain carries TRBV29-1 and TRBJ1-5, with 10 bases lining up with TRBD1. Sequencing input: PBMCs. The chain's CDR3 is CSVRSGQGNQPQHF. The DNA of the CDR3 is TGCAGCGTGCGGTCGGGACAGGGGAATCAGCCCCAGCATTTT.